The 18 T cell receptor beta chains below all came from one sample that was sequenced in a study of T-cell memory formation after mild COVID-19. TCRdb itself ran the 5' RACE reads through MiXCR, one entry per CDR3 protein. The sample has about 560,000 distinct CDR3 sequences, approximately 15% seen once. Sequenced input: PBMCs or a T cell subset sorted from them (not recorded which). These receptors came from an adult woman who had mild COVID-19 (a few samples of this study predate the infection). Cell type and time point are not known.

This clonotype came up a few times. The chain links TRBV3-1 to TRBJ1-2, with 7 bases matching TRBD1. After removal of 1 base from V and 3 bases from J, the junction contained 5 bases not matched to a gene. Germline CDR1 reads LGHDT; CDR2 reads YNNKEL (reference sequence). The CDR3 covers 15 residues. The CDR3 DNA follows: TGTGCCAGCAGCCAAGCAGCAGGGGGGGACTATGGCTACACCTTC. It is translated as CASSQAAGGDYGYTF.

In this sample, this clonotype turned up a few times. This rearrangement joins TRBV24-1 to TRBJ2-3, with no clear D. V was cut by 7 bases and J by 4 bases, with 11 bases left in between. This CDR3 has 13 residues. Germline-derived CDR1 and CDR2 are KGHDR and SFDVKD. For the CDR3, the DNA is TGTGCCACCAGCCAAACCGATCCAGATACGCAGTATTTT. As protein: CATSQTDPDTQYF.

The chain couples TRBV7-2 to TRBJ2-7; perhaps TRBD1 as D (7 bases). Trimming cost V 5 bases and J 2 bases, with 16 bases left between them. The CDR3 runs 15 residues. Germline V lookup: CDR1 SGHTA, CDR2 FQGNSA. The CDR3 nucleotides read TGTGCCAGCAGCCGTCAGGGGGGCGACGCCTACGAGCAGTACTTC. Translated: CASSRQGGDAYEQYF.

This chain connects TRBV6-5 to TRBJ1-3; maybe TRBD1 (6 bases). CDR1 is MNHEY, CDR2 SVGAGI, per germline. The CDR3 has 16 amino acids. V was clipped by 7 bases and J by 0 bases, with 16 bases between them. The CDR3, as DNA: TGTGCCAGCACCCCTCGACAGGCACTCTCTGGAAACACCATATATTTT. Residues: CASTPRQALSGNTIYF.

This clonotype has a handful of counts. This chain links TRBV7-2 with TRBJ2-1; 8 bases map to TRBD2. Per germline, CDR1 SGHTA and CDR2 FQGNSA. V was pared by 5 bases and J by 7 bases, with 16 bases of the junction left unmatched. This CDR3 is 17 amino acids long. As DNA, the CDR3 is TGTGCCAGCAGCCACCCGTCGGTATTAGCGGGGAGAAATGAGCAGTTCTTC. This encodes CASSHPSVLAGRNEQFF.

The chain uses TRBV9 and TRBJ2-3; D remains unclear. V lost 0 bases, J lost 2 bases, and 10 bases lay in between. This CDR3 has 15 residues. Germline CDR1 and CDR2: SGDLS and YYNGEE. This CDR3 is CASSVGNSFTDTQYF. CDR3 nucleotide sequence: TGTGCCAGCAGCGTAGGGAATTCATTCACAGATACGCAGTATTTT.

This clonotype was counted between two and nine times. The chain couples TRBV7-8 to TRBJ2-3; tentative D call: TRBD1 (5 bases). V was pared by 6 bases and J by 6 bases, with 10 bases between. In germline, CDR1 is SGHVS, CDR2 FQNEAQ. The CDR3 runs to 12 residues. The CDR3 nucleotides are TGTGCCAGCAGATCGCCAGGGGATACGCAGTATTTT. This gives the protein CASRSPGDTQYF.

This clonotype has more than one count but fewer than ten. The rearrangement links TRBV10-2 to TRBJ2-7, with TRBD2 identical over 8 bases. Germline V CDR1 and CDR2: WSHSY, SAAADI. The CDR3 sequence is 16 residues long. The V and J ends lost 3 bases and 3 bases, in that order; junction bases with no gene match: 10. DNA for the CDR3: TGCGCCAGCAGTGACCTCCTCGGGAGGGTAAGCTACGAGCAGTACTTC. Protein sequence: CASSDLLGRVSYEQYF.

The rearrangement joins TRBV7-6 to TRBJ2-5; D is perhaps TRBD1 (5 bases). The germline gives CDR1 SGHVS, CDR2 FNYEAQ. V dropped 1 base and J dropped 5 bases, with 14 bases sitting between them. The CDR3 is made up of 15 amino acids. CDR3 coding DNA: TGTGCCAGCAGCTTAGTACCAGGGCCTAGGGAGACCCAGTACTTC. Encoded protein: CASSLVPGPRETQYF. Full variable domain (outside the CDR3, taken from reference TRBV7-6 and TRBJ2-5): GAGVSQSPRYKVTKRGQDVALRCDPISGHVSLYWYRQALGQGPEFLTYFNYEAQQDKSGLPNDRFSAERPEGSISTLTIQRTEQRDSAMYRCASSLVPGPRETQYFGPGTRLLVL.

The chain links TRBV6-6 to TRBJ1-5; D is unresolved. Deletions cut 4 bases from V and 7 bases from J, with 8 bases between. Looked up from germline, CDR1 is MNHNY and CDR2 is SVGAGI (reference sequence). The CDR3 loop spans 12 amino acids. The CDR3 DNA reads TGTGCCAGCAGTTCCGGTTACCAGCCCCAGCATTTT. Protein product: CASSSGYQPQHF.

This clonotype has only a few counts. The DNA for the CDR3 is TGTGCCAGCAGCCCCGGGACAGGGCCGGGCTATGGCTACACCTTC. It encodes CASSPGTGPGYGYTF. This chain connects TRBV7-8 to TRBJ1-2; 9 bases align to TRBD1. Germline assignment: CDR1 SGHVS and CDR2 FQNEAQ. This CDR3 region has 15 residues. Trimming at V came to 5 bases and at J to 4 bases, leaving 8 bases not matched to a gene.

This clonotype was detected a few times. V gene TRBV7-8 combines with J gene TRBJ2-3; 12 nucleotides line up with TRBD2. CDR3 length: 18 amino acids. Germline V lookup: CDR1 SGHVS, CDR2 FQNEAQ. Trimming removed 2 bases from V and 1 base from J; junction bases left unmatched: 7. The CDR3 is CASSLIGLAGLRTDTQYF. DNA for the CDR3: TGTGCCAGCAGCTTAATTGGACTAGCGGGGTTACGCACAGATACGCAGTATTTT.

The chain combines TRBV7-2 with TRBJ2-2; 13 bases agree with TRBD2. CDR3 size: 16 residues. Germline V gene sequence: CDR1 SGHTA, CDR2 FQGNSA. V lost 5 bases, J lost 7 bases, and 7 bases stayed unmatched. The CDR3 protein is CASSRRLAGGGGELFF. The DNA of the CDR3 is TGTGCCAGCAGCCGGAGACTAGCGGGAGGAGGCGGGGAGCTGTTTTTT.

This chain uses TRBV7-8 with TRBJ2-7; possibly TRBD1 for D (6 bases). Trimming removed 4 bases from V and 5 bases from J, with 15 bases in between. The length of the CDR3 is 14 residues. Per the germline V gene, CDR1 is SGHVS and CDR2 is FQNEAQ. The CDR3 DNA sequence: TGTGCCAGCAGCTCGAAATACAGGGTTAACGAGCAGTACTTC. This translates into CASSSKYRVNEQYF.

The chain couples TRBV7-9 to TRBJ1-1; the D is unclear. V was pared by 7 bases and J by 4 bases, with 13 bases between. The CDR3 extends over 13 amino acids. Germline loops: CDR1 SEHNR, CDR2 FQNEAQ (reference sequence). The CDR3 reads CASTLLESTEAFF. CDR3 nucleotide sequence: TGTGCCAGCACCCTTTTGGAGTCCACTGAAGCTTTCTTT.

This clonotype was recorded a few times. CDR3 sequence: CASTSLAGRTDTQYF. As DNA, the CDR3 is TGTGCCAGCACTTCACTAGCGGGAAGAACAGATACGCAGTATTTT. The chain combines TRBV4-2 with TRBJ2-3, with TRBD2 matching over 10 bases. CDR1 and CDR2 from the germline V gene are LGHNA and YNFKEQ. J lost 3 bases, V lost 7 bases, and 7 bases had no gene match. The CDR3 contains 15 residues.

The rearrangement joins TRBV15 to TRBJ1-1, with unresolved D. Germline assignment: CDR1 LNHNV and CDR2 YYDKDF (reference sequence). The V end was cut by 0 bases, the J end by 0 bases, with 8 bases between. The CDR3 runs to 15 residues. The DNA for the CDR3 is TGTGCCACCAGCAGAGAAACAGCCATGAACACTGAAGCTTTCTTT. Amino acid sequence: CATSRETAMNTEAFF.

The chain is built from TRBV12-3 or TRBV12-4 and TRBJ1-1, with unresolved D. This CDR3 is built from 11 residues. Between the trimmed V and J ends, which lost 3 bases and 9 bases, there was a span of 8 bases. CDR3 residues: CASSLAQKAFF. CDR3 coding DNA: TGTGCCAGCAGTTTGGCACAGAAAGCTTTCTTT.